Listed here are 32 T cell receptor beta chains from one sample, sequenced in a study of technical replicates of blood from a handful of donors. Libraries were prepared by immunoSEQ multiplex PCR; TCRdb keeps only in-frame clonotypes and omits some of them. The sample shows about 56,000 clones, about 95% of them seen only once. The material sequenced was PBMCs. These TCRs come from a human donor in good health. Some clones in this sample may be carry-over from other donors' samples.

The rearrangement uses TRBV28 and TRBJ1-1; 9 nucleotides line up with TRBD1. The CDR3 runs 16 residues. Trimming at V came to 3 bases and at J to 4 bases, leaving 9 bases not matched to a gene. CDR1 and CDR2 (germline): MDHEN, SYDVKM. CDR3 nucleotide sequence: TGTGCCAGCAGTTTGGTACAGGGGGCTGGACGCACTGAAGCTTTCTTT. The encoded protein is CASSLVQGAGRTEAFF.

The chain recombines TRBV19 with TRBJ2-7; TRBD1 matches 12 bases. CDR1 and CDR2 (germline): LNHDA, SQIVND (reference sequence). The CDR3 consists of 15 residues. J was trimmed by 7 bases and V by 10 bases; bases with no gene match: 14. The CDR3 region has the DNA TGTGCCACATCCCGACGGGGACAGGGGGCTCGTGAGCAGTACTTC. Translation: CATSRRGQGAREQYF. Supplemented by reference TRBV19 and TRBJ2-7, the full variable domain reads DGGITQSPKYLFRKEGQNVTLSCEQNLNHDAMYWYRQDPGQGLRLIYYSQIVNDFQKGDIAEGYSVSREKKESFPLTVTSAQKNPTAFYLCATSRRGQGAREQYFGPGTRLTVT.

The chain couples TRBV11-2 to TRBJ2-1, with TRBD2 identical over 10 bases. V lost 5 bases and J lost 7; bases outside the gene matches: 11. CDR1 and CDR2 (germline): SGHAT, FQNNGV. The CDR3 contains 16 residues. CDR3 DNA sequence: TGTGCCAGCAGCCCTCTCTTGCTAGCGGGAGATAATGAGCAGTTCTTC. This codes for CASSPLLLAGDNEQFF.

V gene TRBV30 combines with J gene TRBJ1-4, with a tentative D call TRBD1 (5 bases). CDR3 length: 14 residues. V was trimmed by 4 bases and J by 2 bases, leaving 11 bases between them. Germline CDR1 GTSNPN, CDR2 SVGIG (reference sequence). In DNA form, the CDR3 reads TGTGCCTGGAAAAAACAGGAGACTAATGAAAAACTGTTTTTT. Translating gives CAWKKQETNEKLFF.

This clone was counted once. The V and J genes are TRBV5-1 and TRBJ2-2; 7 bases match TRBD1. Unmatched junction bases numbered 4, after V lost 3 bases and J lost 2 bases. Germline CDR1 and CDR2: SGHRS and YFSETQ. The CDR3 loop spans 15 amino acids. In DNA, the CDR3 is TGCGCCAGCAGCTCCCAGGGGGTTAACACCGGGGAGCTGTTTTTT. Translating gives CASSSQGVNTGELFF.

V and J are TRBV12-5 and TRBJ2-3; D may be TRBD2 (7 bases). This CDR3 comprises 14 residues. CDR1 is LGHNT, CDR2 FRNRAP, per germline. V was pared by 5 bases and J by 5 bases, with 14 bases between. CDR3 loop: CASGPVGGEDTQYF. The CDR3 bases are TGTGCTAGTGGTCCCGTAGGGGGGGAAGATACGCAGTATTTT.

This clone is a singleton in its sample. This sequence joins TRBV10-1 and TRBJ2-5; 10 bases map to TRBD2. The germline gives CDR1 WNHNN, CDR2 SYGVQD (reference sequence). V was clipped by 4 bases and J by 7 bases; unmatched bases: 12. The CDR3 runs to 16 residues. CDR3 in DNA: TGCGCCAGCAGTGGGCCCAGCGGGGGGGAGCCTGGGACCCAGTACTTC. This sequence encodes CASSGPSGGEPGTQYF.

The V call is TRBV18, the J call TRBJ2-7; TRBD2 matches 12 bases. The V segment lost 6 bases and the J segment 3 bases; nucleotides outside the gene matches: 3. This CDR3 has 14 residues. CDR1 is KGHSH and CDR2 is LQKENI in the germline V gene. The CDR3 spells CASSLLAGGYEQYF. The CDR3 DNA reads TGTGCCAGCTCGCTACTAGCGGGAGGCTACGAGCAGTACTTC.

The chain employs TRBV2 and TRBJ2-3; D unclear. Trimming left V 7 bases short and J 2 bases short, with 7 bases between. The CDR3 contains 12 residues. CDR1 and CDR2 (germline): SNHLY, FYNNEI. CDR3 region: CASTQDTDTQYF. CDR3 DNA: TGTGCCAGCACTCAGGACACAGATACGCAGTATTTT.

The chain employs TRBV5-1 and TRBJ2-7; TRBD2 matches at 8 bases. Germline V CDR1 and CDR2: SGHRS, YFSETQ. The CDR3 is 14 amino acids. Unmatched junction bases numbered 7, after V lost 4 bases and J lost 4 bases. This chain's CDR3 is CASSSSGRTYEQYF. CDR3 DNA: TGCGCCAGCAGCAGCAGCGGGAGAACGTACGAGCAGTACTTC.

V gene TRBV7-3 combines with J gene TRBJ2-2; 7 positions agree with TRBD1. CDR1 is SGHTA, CDR2 FQGTGA, per germline. V shed 5 bases, J shed 0 bases, and the junction held 6 bases outside the gene matches. The CDR3 contains 16 residues. This CDR3 is CASSLPTGPNTGELFF. Here the CDR3 DNA reads TGTGCCAGCAGCCTGCCGACAGGGCCGAACACCGGGGAGCTGTTTTTT.

Only one count was recorded for this clone. The gene calls are TRBV7-9 and TRBJ2-5; 7 bases fit TRBD1. Germline CDR1 SEHNR, CDR2 FQNEAQ (reference sequence). J lost 5 bases, V lost 4 bases, and 7 bases had no gene match. The CDR3 loop spans 14 amino acids. CDR3 nucleotide sequence: TGTGCCAGCAGCTCCACCGGGACAGTCGAGACCCAGTACTTC. Translation: CASSSTGTVETQYF.

The chain combines TRBV7-7 with TRBJ2-5; 14 bases are shared with TRBD2. The CDR3 has 15 residues. Trimming cost V 4 bases and J 8 bases; bases outside gene matches: 6. The germline V gene encodes CDR1 SSHAT and CDR2 FNYEAQ (reference sequence). The CDR3 protein is CASSSGLAGAGTQYF. In nucleotides, the CDR3 is TGTGCCAGCAGCTCGGGACTAGCGGGGGCAGGAACCCAGTACTTC.

This rearrangement joins TRBV7-2 to TRBJ2-7; 9 bases match TRBD2. After removal of 5 bases from V and 0 bases from J, the junction contained 17 bases not matched to a gene. The CDR3 spans 19 residues. Looked up from germline, CDR1 is SGHTA and CDR2 is FQGNSA. The CDR3 DNA reads as TGTGCCAGCAGCCGCTACCCCCTTGGGGAGCGGGGGGCCTCCTACGAGCAGTACTTC. Protein product: CASSRYPLGERGASYEQYF.

This rearrangement joins TRBV19 to TRBJ2-5; D might be TRBD1 (6 bases). The germline V gene has CDR1 LNHDA and CDR2 SQIVND (reference sequence). The CDR3 runs 15 residues. V lost 1 base, J lost 3 bases, and 12 bases lay in between. The CDR3: CASSIVGRGEETQYF. CDR3 DNA sequence: TGTGCCAGTAGTATAGTAGGCAGGGGTGAAGAGACCCAGTACTTC.

The chain links TRBV7-2 to TRBJ1-1; 8 positions match TRBD1. CDR3 length: 15 amino acids. Germline-derived CDR1 and CDR2 are SGHTA and FQGNSA. J gave up 1 base and V 0 bases, and 1 base lay outside the gene matches. CDR3 DNA sequence: TGTGCCAGCAGCTTAGCGGGACAGGAGAACACTGAAGCTTTCTTT. Translated: CASSLAGQENTEAFF.

The chain joins TRBV6-1 to TRBJ1-2; no clear D. This CDR3 contains 14 residues. Germline values: CDR1 MNHNS, CDR2 SASEGT. V was trimmed by 7 bases and J by 8 bases, leaving 20 bases between them. This CDR3 is CASTDSGGAWGYTF. DNA for the CDR3: TGTGCCAGCACCGATTCGGGAGGCGCCTGGGGCTACACCTTC.

The chain links TRBV9 to TRBJ1-1; maybe TRBD1 (6 bases). The V and J ends lost 9 bases and 5 bases respectively, with 20 bases between them. The CDR3 spans 14 residues. Germline loops: CDR1 SGDLS, CDR2 YYNGEE. Here the CDR3 reads CATAGAGGETEAFF. CDR3 bases: TGTGCCACTGCCGGGGCGGGGGGCGAAACTGAAGCTTTCTTT.

The sample holds one count of this clone. The rearrangement links TRBV4-2 to TRBJ1-5, with TRBD1 matching 8 bases. V lost 5 bases and J lost 4; bases outside the gene matches: 7. The CDR3 is made up of 15 amino acids. The germline V gene encodes CDR1 LGHNA and CDR2 YNFKEQ. The CDR3: CASSKGGQENQPQHF. CDR3 nucleotides: TGTGCCAGCAGCAAAGGGGGACAGGAAAATCAGCCCCAGCATTTT.

This clone showed up just once. The chain couples TRBV15 to TRBJ1-5; 12 bases line up with TRBD1. This CDR3 has 17 amino acids. V trimming: 1 base; J trimming: 6 bases; junction bases outside the gene matches: 7. Germline CDR1 is LNHNV and CDR2 is YYDKDF (reference sequence). The CDR3 sequence: CATSRASGTGGIQPQHF. The CDR3 nucleotides read TGTGCCACCAGCAGAGCATCCGGGACAGGGGGCATTCAGCCCCAGCATTTT. The full variable domain, in which reference TRBV15 and TRBJ1-5 provide the parts outside the CDR3, is DAMVIQNPRYQVTQFGKPVTLSCSQTLNHNVMYWYQQKSSQAPKLLFHYYDKDFNNEADTPDNFQSRRPNTSFCFLDIRSPGLGDTAMYLCATSRASGTGGIQPQHFGDGTRLSIL.

J is TRBJ2-5 and V is TRBV25-1; tentative D call: TRBD2 (5 bases). The CDR3 totals 13 residues. Germline V gene lookup returns CDR1 MGHDK and CDR2 SYGVNS. Trimming pared 3 bases from V and 5 bases from J, leaving 10 bases between. CDR3 amino acids: CASSEAGVETQYF. CDR3 DNA: TGTGCCAGCAGTGAGGCCGGGGTGGAGACCCAGTACTTC.

The chain joins TRBV6-5 to TRBJ2-4; weak D call: TRBD1 (6 bases). The germline V and J ends were trimmed by 4 bases and 1 base, with 11 bases remaining between them. Germline V gives CDR1 MNHEY, CDR2 SVGAGI. This CDR3 contains 15 residues. The CDR3 DNA follows: TGTGCCAGCAGTTCAGGGGTTGTTGCCAAAAACATTCAGTACTTC. Its protein product is CASSSGVVAKNIQYF.

This clone showed up just once. This sequence joins TRBV5-1 and TRBJ2-1, with 13 bases matching TRBD2. The CDR3 loop spans 15 amino acids. Germline CDR1 SGHRS, CDR2 YFSETQ. After removal of 2 bases from V and 8 bases from J, the junction contained 4 bases not matched to a gene. The CDR3 nucleotides are TGCGCCAGCAGCTTACTCGGGACTAGCGGGGATGAGCAGTTCTTC. It yields the protein CASSLLGTSGDEQFF.

This chain links TRBV29-1 with TRBJ2-7; 8 positions match TRBD1. Germline values: CDR1 SQVTM, CDR2 ANQGSEA. Trimming at V came to 4 bases and at J to 7 bases, leaving 9 bases not matched to a gene. The CDR3 sequence is 13 residues long. The CDR3: CSVVSGQGREQYF. In DNA, the CDR3 is TGCAGCGTTGTATCTGGACAGGGTAGAGAGCAGTACTTC.

The J gene is TRBJ2-3, the V gene TRBV5-1; 10 positions agree with TRBD2. CDR3 length equals 18 residues. With 0 bases clipped from V and 0 bases from J, the junction kept 7 bases outside the gene matches. The V gene's germline CDR1 is SGHRS and CDR2 YFSETQ. The CDR3 DNA sequence: TGCGCCAGCAGCTTGGGGCCTAGCGGGGGAGCTAGCACAGATACGCAGTATTTT. Translating it yields CASSLGPSGGASTDTQYF.

There are a few counts of this clone. The chain has TRBV5-1 and TRBJ1-1, with a weak D call TRBD1 (5 bases). The V end was cut by 2 bases, the J end by 8 bases, with 16 bases between. This CDR3 is 14 amino acids long. The germline V gene has CDR1 SGHRS and CDR2 YFSETQ. The CDR3 DNA is TGCGCCAGCAGCTTCACAGGAGCTCCCGGAGAAGCTTTCTTT. Encoded protein: CASSFTGAPGEAFF. The whole variable domain, filled in from reference TRBV5-1 and TRBJ1-1, reads KAGVTQTPRYLIKTRGQQVTLSCSPISGHRSVSWYQQTPGQGLQFLFEYFSETQRNKGNFPGRFSGRQFSNSRSEMNVSTLELGDSALYLCASSFTGAPGEAFFGQGTRLTVV.

This chain connects TRBV16 to TRBJ1-1; D is perhaps TRBD1 (5 bases). Deletions cut 2 bases from V and 0 bases from J, with 19 bases between. The CDR3 spans 18 residues. Germline CDR1 and CDR2: KGHSY and FQNENV. The CDR3 loop reads CASSQQNRFGHLNTEAFF. The CDR3 coding sequence is TGTGCCAGCAGCCAACAGAATCGTTTTGGACACCTGAACACTGAAGCTTTCTTT.

The genes are TRBV30 and TRBJ2-3; weak D call: TRBD2 (6 bases). This CDR3 spans 17 amino acids. Trimming shortened V by 3 bases and J by 1 base, and 20 bases separated the two germline ends. The V gene's germline CDR1 is GTSNPN and CDR2 SVGIG (reference sequence). CDR3 amino acids: CAWRRGPTRAGTDTQYF. CDR3 bases: TGTGCCTGGAGGCGGGGACCAACCCGAGCTGGCACAGATACGCAGTATTTT.

V is TRBV7-6 and J is TRBJ1-6, with D unclear. Germline assignment: CDR1 SGHVS and CDR2 FNYEAQ. V lost 6 bases, J lost 0 bases, and 9 bases lay in between. The CDR3 has 15 residues. The CDR3 region has the DNA TGTGCCAGCAGTCTCCAGTCCTCCTATAATTCACCCCTCCACTTT. Amino acid sequence: CASSLQSSYNSPLHF.

V is TRBV30 and J is TRBJ2-2, with 7 bases fitting TRBD2. V was clipped by 0 bases and J by 6 bases; unmatched bases: 7. The CDR3 runs to 15 residues. Germline lookup yields CDR1 GTSNPN and CDR2 SVGIG (reference sequence). The CDR3 nucleotides read TGTGCCTGGAGTGTACAGGATCGGGGGGCCGGGGAGCTGTTTTTT. This gives the protein CAWSVQDRGAGELFF.

This clone was recorded only once. The chain has TRBV21-1 and TRBJ1-2; TRBD1, the table's D call, was not compared with the DNA. TRBV21-1 is termed a pseudogene. The CDR3 has 16 residues. The CDR3: CASSNLWTVLSYGYTF. DNA for the CDR3: TGTGCCAGCAGCAATCTTTGGACAGTTCTATCCTATGGCTACACCTTC.

This rearrangement joins TRBV18 to TRBJ1-2, with D maybe TRBD1 (6 bases). The V end was cut by 2 bases, the J end by 4 bases, with 11 bases between. Germline assignment: CDR1 KGHSH and CDR2 LQKENI. CDR3 length equals 14 residues. The CDR3 DNA is TGTGCCAGCTCACCAGGGGACATGGGCTATGGCTACACCTTC. Translating gives CASSPGDMGYGYTF.